In its sample, the clone carrying this TCR beta chain was seen many times. Antigen: not known. The data originate from a study of T cell repertoires in cytomegalovirus infection. Study summary: Public TCR beta signatures were indicative of both CMV infection and a matching HLA type. Study-level results: CMV carriers with the relevant HLA were identified by cumulative public TCR beta family frequency. Dominating the ex vivo response were HLA-C-restricted CMV-specific TCR beta clonotypes.

Germline V gene sequence: CDR1 SGHTA, CDR2 FQGNSA. The CDR3 length is 13 residues. V was clipped by 4 bases and J by 2 bases, with 7 bases between them. TCRdb reprocessed the reads via MiXCR and lists one record per CDR3 protein. The sample holds around 350,000 distinct CDR3 sequences; around 18% are singletons and the top ten take 7.5% to 9%. The sequencing sample was made of PBMCs. The receptor's source is a human donor in good health (CMV status not recorded). Some clones in this sample may be carry-over from other donors' samples. The rearrangement joins TRBV7-2 to TRBJ2-3; D is possibly TRBD2 (5 bases). In DNA form, the CDR3 reads TGTGCCAGCAGCTACGACTACACAGATACGCAGTATTTT. Protein: CASSYDYTDTQYF.